These 9 T cell receptor beta chains were all obtained from the same sample, sequenced in a study of T-cell memory formation after mild COVID-19. TCRdb analysed the 5' RACE reads with MiXCR anew, one entry per CDR3 protein. The repertoire holds more than 150,000 distinct CDR3 sequences, with around 18% as singletons. Sequenced material: PBMCs or a T cell subset sorted from them (not recorded which). All receptors derive from a young man who had mild COVID-19 (a few samples of this study predate the infection). Cell type and time point are not known.

There are a few counts of this clonotype. V gene TRBV6-5 combines with J gene TRBJ1-2; 7 bases are shared with TRBD1. The length of the CDR3 is 14 residues. The trim removed 9 bases at V and 1 base at J, leaving 8 bases unmatched. Germline V CDR1 and CDR2: MNHEY, SVGAGI. The CDR3 DNA is TGTGCCAGTTCCCGGGACAGATTTAACTATGGCTACACCTTC. This sequence encodes CASSRDRFNYGYTF.

This clonotype was recorded many times. CDR3 amino acids: CASSGAVAGTGELFF. The DNA for the CDR3 is TGTGCCAGCAGTGGCGCAGTAGCGGGGACCGGGGAGCTGTTTTTT. The chain has TRBV2 and TRBJ2-2; TRBD2 matches at 8 bases. CDR1 is SNHLY, CDR2 FYNNEI, per germline. The CDR3 extends over 15 amino acids. J was trimmed by 5 bases and V by 4 bases; bases with no gene match: 6. The variable domain in full, completed from reference TRBV2 and TRBJ2-2, reads EPEVTQTPSHQVTQMGQEVILRCVPISNHLYFYWYRQILGQKVEFLVSFYNNEISEKSEIFDDQFSVERPDGSNFTLKIRSTKLEDSAMYFCASSGAVAGTGELFFGEGSRLTVL.

This clonotype was recorded at least ten times. The chain is built from TRBV9 and TRBJ1-1; D possibly corresponds to TRBD1 (5 bases). CDR3 length: 13 residues. CDR1 SGDLS and CDR2 YYNGEE come from the germline V gene. Trimming took 4 bases from V and 6 from J, leaving 13 bases between them. CDR3 residues: CASSSRGGSEAFF. CDR3 DNA: TGTGCCAGCAGCTCCCGGGGGGGGTCTGAAGCTTTCTTT.

This clonotype has a handful of counts. The chain is built from TRBV18 and TRBJ1-1, with D unresolved. V was trimmed by 0 bases and J by 3 bases, leaving 8 bases between them. CDR3 length: 14 residues. Per the germline V gene, CDR1 is KGHSH and CDR2 is LQKENI. CDR3 sequence: CASSPPNSHTEAFF. The CDR3, as DNA: TGTGCCAGCTCACCACCCAACTCTCACACTGAAGCTTTCTTT.

The chain carries TRBV7-2 and TRBJ1-2, with a weak D call TRBD1 (5 bases). The CDR3 has 14 amino acids. The V end lost 5 bases, the J end lost 2 bases, and 12 bases lay between the germline ends. Germline V gives CDR1 SGHTA, CDR2 FQGNSA. The CDR3 DNA sequence: TGTGCCAGCAGCCCCCAAGAGGGGAACTATGGCTACACCTTC. Amino acids: CASSPQEGNYGYTF.

J is TRBJ2-4 and V is TRBV15, with a weak D call TRBD2 (6 bases). The CDR3 is 15 residues long. Trimming cost V 0 bases and J 9 bases, with 15 bases left between them. Germline lookup yields CDR1 LNHNV and CDR2 YYDKDF (reference sequence). CDR3: CATSRDLEGAGIQYF. The CDR3 DNA sequence: TGTGCCACCAGCAGAGATTTGGAGGGCGCGGGCATTCAGTACTTC.

This clonotype was seen a handful of times. This rearrangement joins TRBV21-1 to TRBJ1-4; the table's D call, TRBD1, was not checked against the DNA. TRBV21-1 is flagged as a pseudogene. The CDR3 covers 12 residues. The CDR3 here is CASSPTLRGLFF. CDR3 nucleotide sequence: TGTGCCAGCAGTCCTACTTTACGGGGGCTGTTTTTT.

This clonotype came up a few times. The chain carries TRBV29-1 and TRBJ2-3; no definite D call. V was pared by 1 base and J by 5 bases, with 7 bases between. The CDR3 length is 12 residues. Germline loops: CDR1 SQVTM, CDR2 ANQGSEA. CDR3 DNA: TGCAGCGTTGAAGTCGGACGAGATACGCAGTATTTT. Its translation: CSVEVGRDTQYF.

This clonotype turned up a few times. The rearrangement links TRBV20-1 to TRBJ1-1; the match to TRBD1 covers 7 bases. Germline CDR1 is DFQATT and CDR2 is SNEGSKA (reference sequence). With V trimmed by 0 bases and J by 1 base, 5 bases remained unmatched. The CDR3 contains 15 residues. CDR3 amino acids: CSARDPNRGNTEAFF. For the CDR3, the DNA is TGCAGTGCTAGAGATCCGAACAGGGGGAACACTGAAGCTTTCTTT.